The 22 T cell receptor beta chains in this list originate from one sample, sequenced in a study of blood T cell repertoires in COVID-19. Assay used: immunoSEQ multiplex PCR; TCRdb lists only in-frame clones, some missing. In the table there are 23,000 or so clones, almost 85% of which are singletons. Sequenced: peripheral blood. These receptors all stem from a man aged 40-49 years with acute or convalescent COVID-19.

V usage is TRBV7-9 and J usage is TRBJ2-2, with 7 bases matching TRBD1. V shed 11 bases, J shed 4 bases, and the junction held 10 bases outside the gene matches. Germline CDR1 is SEHNR and CDR2 is FQNEAQ (reference sequence). The CDR3 sequence is 14 residues long. The DNA of the CDR3 is TGTGCCGTACGGATTACAGGGGTCACCGGGGAGCTGTTTTTT. Translation: CAVRITGVTGELFF.

The V gene is TRBV6-1, the J gene TRBJ1-3, with D perhaps matching TRBD1 (6 bases). The germline V and J ends were trimmed by 0 bases and 15 bases, with 24 bases remaining between them. The germline V gene encodes CDR1 MNHNS and CDR2 SASEGT. The length of the CDR3 is 16 residues. CDR3 in amino acids: CASSEAIGTRGNVRYF. In DNA form, the CDR3 reads TGTGCCAGCAGTGAAGCTATTGGGACAAGAGGAAACGTGAGATATTTT.

The chain uses TRBV5-8 and TRBJ2-7, with D possibly matching TRBD1 (5 bases). CDR3 length equals 13 residues. CDR1 is SGHTS, CDR2 YDEGEE, per germline. V gave up 3 bases and J gave up 3 bases, with 10 bases separating them. The CDR3 here is CASSSSQGYEQYF. In DNA, the CDR3 is TGTGCCAGCAGCTCTTCCCAGGGCTACGAGCAGTACTTC.

The V and J genes are TRBV19 and TRBJ2-7; D gene ambiguous. The germline CDR1 and CDR2 sequences are LNHDA and SQIVND (reference sequence). Trimming stripped 4 bases from V and 5 bases from J, with 15 bases between. The CDR3 has 14 residues. The CDR3 DNA is TGTGCCAGTAGTAATTTTACCACGTCGGACGAGCAGTACTTC. This gives the protein CASSNFTTSDEQYF.

J is TRBJ1-3 and V is TRBV7-2, with D possibly being TRBD1 (5 bases). Germline V lookup: CDR1 SGHTA, CDR2 FQGNSA. The CDR3 runs to 16 residues. Trimming stripped 5 bases from V and 7 bases from J, with 21 bases between. The CDR3: CASSALAGQGTNTIYF. The CDR3 region has the DNA TGTGCCAGCAGCGCTTTAGCAGGGCAGGGAACTAACACCATATATTTT.

The chain carries TRBV7-3 and TRBJ2-1, with 8 bases identical to TRBD2. The CDR3 consists of 16 residues. V lost 4 bases, J lost 8 bases, and 13 bases stayed unmatched. Germline CDR1 reads SGHTA; CDR2 reads FQGTGA. The CDR3 DNA follows: TGTGCCAGCAGCTCCGACACCGGGACTAGGGGGTATGAGCAGTTCTTC. Its protein is CASSSDTGTRGYEQFF.

The gene calls are TRBV7-2 and TRBJ2-7; 8 nucleotides align to TRBD2. Germline CDR1 and CDR2: SGHTA and FQGNSA. This CDR3 comprises 17 residues. The V gene end was trimmed by 5 bases and the J gene end by 0 bases; junction bases not matched to a gene: 12. CDR3 sequence reads: CASSPRGAGAISYEQYF. For the CDR3, the DNA is TGTGCCAGCAGCCCTAGGGGAGCGGGGGCCATCTCCTACGAGCAGTACTTC.

This chain joins TRBV27 and TRBJ2-1; TRBD2 matches 12 bases. Germline values: CDR1 MNHEY, CDR2 SMNVEV (reference sequence). The V segment lost 5 bases and the J segment 7 bases; nucleotides outside the gene matches: 9. This CDR3 spans 16 amino acids. CDR3 DNA sequence: TGTGCCAGCAGTCTCGCACCGGGACTAGCGGGTAATGAGCAGTTCTTC. This encodes CASSLAPGLAGNEQFF.

The V call is TRBV5-6, the J call TRBJ2-3, with TRBD1 matching over 7 bases. This CDR3 contains 14 residues. Trimming cost V 2 bases and J 3 bases; bases outside gene matches: 3. Looked up from germline, CDR1 is SGHDT and CDR2 is YYEEEE. The CDR3 coding sequence is TGTGCCAGCAGCTTAATACAGGGGACAGATACGCAGTATTTT. Translating it yields CASSLIQGTDTQYF.

The J gene is TRBJ2-5, the V gene TRBV3-1 (or the pseudogene TRBV3-2); 7 nucleotides line up with TRBD1. V was pared by 2 bases and J by 2 bases, with 5 bases of the junction left unmatched. Germline V gives CDR1 LGHDT, CDR2 YNNKEL (reference sequence). The CDR3 runs to 15 residues. The CDR3 sequence: CASSQQPGQQETQYF. DNA of the CDR3: TGTGCCAGCAGCCAACAGCCGGGACAGCAAGAGACCCAGTACTTC.

The rearrangement uses TRBV27 and TRBJ1-5, with D perhaps matching TRBD1 (6 bases). Germline values: CDR1 MNHEY, CDR2 SMNVEV (reference sequence). The ends were cut back, 5 bases at V and 3 bases at J, with 20 bases in the middle. CDR3 length: 17 amino acids. The CDR3 sequence: CASSITFDRISNQPQHF. DNA of the CDR3: TGTGCCAGCAGTATAACCTTCGACAGGATCTCCAATCAGCCCCAGCATTTT.

J is TRBJ2-7 and V is TRBV12-3 or TRBV12-4; 7 nucleotides line up with TRBD1. The V segment lost 7 bases and the J segment 3 bases; nucleotides outside the gene matches: 6. The CDR3 consists of 13 residues. For the CDR3, the DNA is TGTGCCAGCACCCGACAGGGCTACTACGAGCAGTACTTC. Amino acids: CASTRQGYYEQYF.

V usage is TRBV5-1 and J usage is TRBJ1-1; TRBD1 agrees at 11 bases. The CDR3 covers 15 residues. Unmatched junction bases numbered 6, after V lost 4 bases and J lost 4 bases. Germline assignment: CDR1 SGHRS and CDR2 YFSETQ. CDR3 nucleotide sequence: TGCGCCAGCAGCACCCGGACAGGGGGCTCCACTGAAGCTTTCTTT. This sequence encodes CASSTRTGGSTEAFF.

The chain combines TRBV7-3 with TRBJ2-5, with TRBD2 as a possible D gene (6 bases). The V gene's germline CDR1 is SGHTA and CDR2 FQGTGA. Trimming pared 7 bases from V and 3 bases from J, leaving 15 bases between. This CDR3 is built from 14 residues. The chain's CDR3 is CASKKGLLEETQYF. CDR3 nucleotides: TGTGCCAGCAAAAAAGGACTACTCGAAGAGACCCAGTACTTC.

CDR3 residues: CAWRPRGGHTLGSNQPQHF. CDR3 DNA sequence: TGTGCCTGGAGACCCCGAGGGGGACACACCCTTGGGAGCAATCAGCCCCAGCATTTT. The chain combines TRBV30 with TRBJ1-5; possible D gene TRBD1, 6 bases. The CDR3 covers 19 residues. V lost 3 bases to trimming and J lost 1 base, with 25 bases between them. Germline V lookup: CDR1 GTSNPN, CDR2 SVGIG (reference sequence).

The chain couples TRBV19 to TRBJ2-3, with 7 bases fitting TRBD1. The length of the CDR3 is 15 residues. Germline CDR1 is LNHDA and CDR2 is SQIVND (reference sequence). The ends lost 4 bases at V and 1 base at J; junction bases unmatched: 5. CDR3 in DNA: TGTGCCAGTAGTACCACAGGGGTCGGCACAGATACGCAGTATTTT. It specifies CASSTTGVGTDTQYF.

This rearrangement joins TRBV6-1 to TRBJ2-7; D is ambiguous. CDR3 length: 13 amino acids. Trimming removed 0 bases from V and 4 bases from J, with 7 bases in between. The V gene's germline CDR1 is MNHNS and CDR2 SASEGT. The CDR3 loop reads CASSEAGPYEQYF. The CDR3 nucleotides read TGTGCCAGCAGTGAAGCTGGGCCGTACGAGCAGTACTTC.

This clone appeared a few times. V usage is TRBV6-6 and J usage is TRBJ1-1, with a tentative D call TRBD1 (5 bases). Deletions cut 11 bases from V and 1 base from J, with 8 bases between. This CDR3 contains 11 residues. Germline assignment: CDR1 MNHNY and CDR2 SVGAGI (reference sequence). CDR3 region: CAAGGNTEAFF. The CDR3 nucleotides are TGTGCCGCGGGGGGGAACACTGAAGCTTTCTTT.

The rearrangement joins TRBV29-1 to TRBJ2-5; D not resolved. Germline CDR1 and CDR2: SQVTM and ANQGSEA. V was shortened by 7 bases and J by 2 bases, with 11 bases between the two germline ends. This CDR3 contains 12 residues. For the CDR3, the DNA is TGCAGCGCCGCGGTCAGACAAGAGACCCAGTACTTC. It yields the protein CSAAVRQETQYF.

The chain links TRBV18 to TRBJ1-1; TRBD1 is a possible D gene (5 bases). The CDR3 is 15 amino acids. Trimming removed 0 bases from V and 4 bases from J, with 12 bases in between. Germline V gene lookup returns CDR1 KGHSH and CDR2 LQKENI. DNA of the CDR3: TGTGCCAGCTCACCACCGGTCGGCAGGGTCACTGAAGCTTTCTTT. It is translated as CASSPPVGRVTEAFF. The full variable domain, rest sourced from reference TRBV18 and TRBJ1-1, is NAGVMQNPRHLVRRRGQEARLRCSPMKGHSHVYWYRQLPEEGLKFMVYLQKENIIDESGMPKERFSAEFPKEGPSILRIQQVVRGDSAAYFCASSPPVGRVTEAFFGQGTRLTVV.

Concerning this clone itself: At one end, the junction sequence differs from germline, possibly due to a read error. This chain connects TRBV6-1 to TRBJ2-3; D uncertain. Germline V CDR1 and CDR2: MNHNS, SASEGT. CDR3 length equals 13 residues. The CDR3 nucleotides are TGTGCCAGCAGTGAAGTTAGCATAGATACGCAGTATTTT. Translated: CASSEVSIDTQYF.

V gene TRBV5-4 combines with J gene TRBJ2-1; 7 positions match TRBD1. The germline V gene encodes CDR1 SGHNT and CDR2 YYREEE (reference sequence). V gave up 0 bases and J gave up 7 bases; unmatched junction bases: 7. The CDR3 spans 15 residues. The CDR3 DNA reads as TGTGCCAGCAGCTTGGGACAGGGCGGGTGGAATGAGCAGTTCTTC. It yields the protein CASSLGQGGWNEQFF. The whole variable domain, remainder taken from reference TRBV5-4 and TRBJ2-1, is ETGVTQSPTHLIKTRGQQVTLRCSSQSGHNTVSWYQQALGQGPQFIFQYYREEENGRGNFPPRFSGLQFPNYSSELNVNALELDDSALYLCASSLGQGGWNEQFFGPGTRLTVL.